The rows below give T cell receptor beta chains drawn from one sample of a study of blood T cells in healthy people across ages. TCRdb used MiXCR to reprocess the 5' RACE reads, holding one entry per CDR3 protein. The sample contains around 1.7 million distinct CDR3 sequences, 28% of which appear only once. Sample: blood. These receptor sequences come from a young woman in good health. CDR3s include the opening cysteine and the closing phenylalanine or tryptophan. D genes are given only for firm matches. Size tells how often a clone was seen (once, few, many) or the class of an expanded clone, and some rows leave it out.

D gene	V gene	clone size	J gene	CDR3 DNA	CDR3 protein
NA	TRBV6-6	NA	TRBJ2-1	TGTGCCAGCGAGTTTTCGGGGGAGGCCGCCTACAATGAGCAGTTCTTC	CASEFSGEAAYNEQFF
NA	TRBV5-1	NA	TRBJ2-6	TGCGCCAGCAGCTTAATTGTACAGGGCACCGGGGCCAACGTCCTGACTTTC	CASSLIVQGTGANVLTF
NA	TRBV28	many	TRBJ2-7	TGTGCCAGCAGTTTTTCCGGGGGAGGATACGAGCAGTACTTC	CASSFSGGGYEQYF
NA	TRBV7-2	NA	TRBJ1-2	TGTGCCAGCAGCTCAGGGATTGGCTATGGCTACACCTTC	CASSSGIGYGYTF
NA	TRBV20-1	few	TRBJ1-1	TGCAGTGCTAGTGGGGGGTCAAGCATGAACACTGAAGCTTTCTTT	CSASGGSSMNTEAFF
NA	TRBV3-1	few	TRBJ2-1	TGTGCCAGCAGCCCGACAGGGAGGGGAACAGGTGAGCAGTTCTTC	CASSPTGRGTGEQFF
NA	TRBV29-1	many	TRBJ2-1	TGCAGCGTCTCCGGAGAAACCAATGAGCAGTTCTTC	CSVSGETNEQFF
TRBD1	TRBV9	few	TRBJ2-5	TGTGCCAGCTCCTCTCTCGGGGAAAGGGGGCGCACGGGGGAGACCCAGTACTTC	CASSSLGERGRTGETQYF
NA	TRBV11-3	NA	TRBJ2-3	TGTGCCAGCAGCTTATTTCAAGCAGATACGCAGTATTTT	CASSLFQADTQYF
TRBD2	TRBV7-2	NA	TRBJ2-7	TGTGCCAGCAGCCCAAGCGGGAGTTGGTACAATGAGCAGTACTTC	CASSPSGSWYNEQYF
NA	TRBV29-1	NA	TRBJ2-5	TGCAGCGTTGTGTGGGGCGGCCACCCCAGGACCCAGTACTTC	CSVVWGGHPRTQYF
TRBD2	TRBV19	NA	TRBJ2-7	TGTGCCAGTAGTATGAAGGAAGCGGGAGGGGGCTACGAGCAGTACTTC	CASSMKEAGGGYEQYF
TRBD1	TRBV3-1	NA	TRBJ1-1	TGTGCCAGCAGCCGCCGGACAGGGGGTGTGGAGAACACTGAAGCTTTCTTT	CASSRRTGGVENTEAFF
TRBD1	TRBV5-4	few	TRBJ2-3	TGTGCCAGCAGCCCCCGGGACAGGGGCGCAGATACGCAGTATTTT	CASSPRDRGADTQYF
NA	TRBV3-1	few	TRBJ1-1	TGTGCCAGCAGCCAAGCTTCAGGGCTCACTGAAGCTTTCTTT	CASSQASGLTEAFF
TRBD2	TRBV20-1	NA	TRBJ2-5	TGCAGTGCTAGCGGGAGGGTCGGGGAGACCCAGTACTTC	CSASGRVGETQYF
NA	TRBV20-1	many	TRBJ2-1	TGCAGTGCTAGAAGTGGCAGTGAGCAGTTCTTC	CSARSGSEQFF
TRBD2	TRBV5-1	many	TRBJ2-3	TGCGCCAGCAGCTTGGCCCCTAGCGGGGGGCGCACAGATACGCAGTATTTT	CASSLAPSGGRTDTQYF
NA	TRBV12-3/TRBV12-4	NA	TRBJ1-4	TGTGCCAGCAGGGAGGGCCCCTCCTATGAAAAACTGTTTTTT	CASREGPSYEKLFF
TRBD1	TRBV2	NA	TRBJ1-5	TGTGCCAGCAGTGAGGTTAGGAGGACAGGGATTTTTGATCAGCCCCAGCATTTT	CASSEVRRTGIFDQPQHF
NA	TRBV7-9	NA	TRBJ1-2	TGTGCCAGCAGTAAAGGCGCGGAGAAGGGCTATGGCTACACCTTC	CASSKGAEKGYGYTF
NA	TRBV12-3/TRBV12-4	NA	TRBJ2-3	TGTGCCAGCAGTCAGGGGTCCACCACAGATACGCAGTATTTT	CASSQGSTTDTQYF